These 2 T cell receptor beta chains originate from one sample sequenced in a study of CD8+CD57+ T cells in acquired aplastic anemia. Individuals selected for sequencing had exhibited CD8+CD57+ cell expansion on flow cytometry. General study points: A lower diversity was found for CD8+CD57+ cells than for total CD4+ and CD8+ pools in patients.

Antigen specificity for these receptors is unknown. Both TCR beta VDJ combination and CDR3 sequence profiling were carried out. Genomic DNA was the template for this profiling. TCRdb called the reads again in MiXCR, with one record for every CDR3 protein. The sample lists about 17,000 distinct CDR3 sequences; approximately 40% were seen once. The specimen was CD8+CD57+ T cells sorted from PBMCs. Subset here: bead-enriched CD8+CD57+ effector memory T cells from SAA patients. The receptors derive from a human donor with aplastic anemia.

This clonotype occurred many times. This chain joins TRBV7-8 and TRBJ2-2; tentative D call: TRBD2 (6 bases). The germline CDR1 and CDR2 sequences are SGHVS and FQNEAQ. The CDR3 extends over 15 amino acids. This CDR3 is CGVNAEGVNTGELFF. DNA of the CDR3: TGTGGGGTTAACGCGGAGGGCGTAAACACCGGGGAGCTGTTTTTT.

This clonotype has more than one count but fewer than ten. The CDR3 coding sequence is TGTGCCAGCAGCCTCAGGGAACGGTCACCCCTCCACTTT. Amino acid sequence: CASSLRERSPLHF. The V gene is TRBV7-9, the J gene TRBJ1-6; a possible D gene is TRBD1 (5 bases). CDR1 SEHNR and CDR2 FQNEAQ come from the germline V gene (reference sequence). The CDR3 loop spans 13 amino acids. Trimming removed 5 bases from V and 10 bases from J, with 12 bases in between.